The subject of this entry is one TCR beta chain. This sample is drawn from a study of T cell responses to AZD1222 COVID-19 vaccine. Germline loops: CDR1 GTSNPN, CDR2 SVGIG (reference sequence). The ends were cut back, 3 bases at V and 9 bases at J, with 15 bases in the middle. The CDR3 loop spans 13 amino acids. The repertoire was sequenced with immunoSEQ multiplex PCR; TCRdb's copy has only in-frame clones and lacks some. The sample lists around 140,000 clones; 89% were seen once. This clonotype was obtained from an adult in good health. The sequencing here drew on peripheral blood, taken on day 0 of AZD1222 vaccination. The genes are TRBV30 and TRBJ2-1; D uncertain. The CDR3 DNA reads TGTGCCTGGAGCCTACCTTGGGGTACTGAGCAGTTCTTC. Protein: CAWSLPWGTEQFF.